This T cell receptor beta chain emerged from a study of blood T cell repertoires in COVID-19. V lost 4 bases to trimming and J lost 1 base, with 16 bases between them. This CDR3 is 16 amino acids long. The germline gives CDR1 ENHRY, CDR2 SYGVKD. Sequencing was performed with immunoSEQ multiplex PCR; in TCRdb, only in-frame clones are kept and a portion is missing. The table has roughly 250,000 clones, more than 65% seen once; the top ten hold approximately 4.8%. The table lists this clone with a few counts. The sequenced sample consisted of peripheral blood. The TCR sequence derives from a man aged 50-59 years with active or convalescent COVID-19. The genes are TRBV10-3 and TRBJ1-1, with D possibly TRBD1 on 5 matching bases. The CDR3 loop is CAISGTGGVANTEAFF. The CDR3 DNA is TGTGCCATCAGTGGGACGGGAGGGGTGGCGAACACTGAAGCTTTCTTT.